This TCR beta chain was sequenced in a study of molecular identifiers for immune sequencing clone quantification. Making the bulk TCR libraries relied on previously described methods and listed TCR primers. Each CDR3 protein gets one entry after TCRdb re-called the PCR reads with MiXCR. The data hold hundreds of thousands of distinct CDR3 sequences, with roughly 23% observed a single time. In the case of this clonotype: The antigen is undetermined.

Study observations and caveats: Clones above 20 RNA copies contained over 97% of effector molecules and under 1% of naive molecules.

The CDR3 is 19 amino acids. Germline V gene sequence: CDR1 MNHEY, CDR2 SMNVEV (reference sequence). V was trimmed by 5 bases and J by 0 bases, leaving 23 bases between them. The source is a human donor in good health. Some libraries in this study had Jurkat cell RNA spiked in. The sequencing input was naive CD8+ T cells from blood, with Jurkat cell RNA spiked in. Indicated subset: FACS-sorted CD8+CD4-CCR7+CD45RA+ naive T cells. This chain uses TRBV27 with TRBJ1-5; TRBD1 might be the D (5 bases). The CDR3 spells CASSIIGVLPNHSNQPQHF. Here the CDR3 DNA reads TGTGCCAGCAGTATCATAGGGGTTCTACCTAATCATAGCAATCAGCCCCAGCATTTT.